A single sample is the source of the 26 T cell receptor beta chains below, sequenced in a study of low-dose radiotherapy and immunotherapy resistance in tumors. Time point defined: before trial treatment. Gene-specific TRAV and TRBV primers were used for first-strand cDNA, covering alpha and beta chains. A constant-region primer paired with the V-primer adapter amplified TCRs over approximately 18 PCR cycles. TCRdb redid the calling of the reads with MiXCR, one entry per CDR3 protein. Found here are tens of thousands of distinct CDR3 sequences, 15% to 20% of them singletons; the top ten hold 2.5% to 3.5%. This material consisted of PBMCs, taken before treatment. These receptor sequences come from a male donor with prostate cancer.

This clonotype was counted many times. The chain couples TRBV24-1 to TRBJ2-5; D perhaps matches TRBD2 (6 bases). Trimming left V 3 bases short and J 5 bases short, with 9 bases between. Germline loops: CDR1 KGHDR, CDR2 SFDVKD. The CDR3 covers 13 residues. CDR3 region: CATSDPAGETQYF. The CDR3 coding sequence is TGTGCCACCAGTGATCCCGCGGGGGAGACCCAGTACTTC.

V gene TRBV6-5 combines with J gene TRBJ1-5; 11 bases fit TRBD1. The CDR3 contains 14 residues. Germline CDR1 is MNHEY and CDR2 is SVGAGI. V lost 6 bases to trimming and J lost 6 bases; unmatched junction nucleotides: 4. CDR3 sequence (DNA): TGTGCCAGCAGCCTCGGGACAGGGGGTCAGCCCCAGCATTTT. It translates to CASSLGTGGQPQHF.

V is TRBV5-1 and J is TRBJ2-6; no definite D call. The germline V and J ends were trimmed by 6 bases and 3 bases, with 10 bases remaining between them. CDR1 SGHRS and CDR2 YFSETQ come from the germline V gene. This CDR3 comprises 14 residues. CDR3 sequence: CASTLGNGANVLTF. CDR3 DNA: TGCGCCAGCACATTGGGAAATGGGGCCAACGTCCTGACTTTC.

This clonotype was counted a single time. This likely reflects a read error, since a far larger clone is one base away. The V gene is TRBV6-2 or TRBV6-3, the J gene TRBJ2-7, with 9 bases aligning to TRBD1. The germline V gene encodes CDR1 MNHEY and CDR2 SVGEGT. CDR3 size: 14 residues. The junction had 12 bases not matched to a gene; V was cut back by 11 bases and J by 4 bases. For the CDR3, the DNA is TGTGCCGGCATGGATCCGGGACAGGGATACGAGCAGTACTTC. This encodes CAGMDPGQGYEQYF.

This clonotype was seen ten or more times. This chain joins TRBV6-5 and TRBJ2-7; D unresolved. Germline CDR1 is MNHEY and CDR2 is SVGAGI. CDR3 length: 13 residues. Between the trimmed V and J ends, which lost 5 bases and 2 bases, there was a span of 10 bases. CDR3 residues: CASSTRQTYEQYF. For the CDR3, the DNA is TGTGCCAGCAGTACCCGGCAGACCTACGAGCAGTACTTC.

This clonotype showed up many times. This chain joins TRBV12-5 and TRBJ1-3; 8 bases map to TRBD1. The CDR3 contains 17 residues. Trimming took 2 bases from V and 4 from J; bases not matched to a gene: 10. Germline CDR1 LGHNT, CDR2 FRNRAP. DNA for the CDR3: TGTGCTAGTGGTTTGTCCCACCGGACAGGGACGGGAAACACCATATATTTT. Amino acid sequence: CASGLSHRTGTGNTIYF.

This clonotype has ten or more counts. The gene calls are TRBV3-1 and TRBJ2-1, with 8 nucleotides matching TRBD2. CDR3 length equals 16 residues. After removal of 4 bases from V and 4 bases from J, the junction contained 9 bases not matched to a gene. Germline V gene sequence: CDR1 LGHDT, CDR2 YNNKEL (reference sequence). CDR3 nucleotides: TGTGCCAGCAGCCCCTCCGGGACTAGGGGTTACAATGAGCAGTTCTTC. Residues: CASSPSGTRGYNEQFF.

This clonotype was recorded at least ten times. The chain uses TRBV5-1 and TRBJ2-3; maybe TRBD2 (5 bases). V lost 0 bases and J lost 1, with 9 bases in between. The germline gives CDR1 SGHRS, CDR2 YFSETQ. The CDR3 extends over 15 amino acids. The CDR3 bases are TGCGCCAGCAGCTTGGATAGCGTACGCACAGATACGCAGTATTTT. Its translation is CASSLDSVRTDTQYF.

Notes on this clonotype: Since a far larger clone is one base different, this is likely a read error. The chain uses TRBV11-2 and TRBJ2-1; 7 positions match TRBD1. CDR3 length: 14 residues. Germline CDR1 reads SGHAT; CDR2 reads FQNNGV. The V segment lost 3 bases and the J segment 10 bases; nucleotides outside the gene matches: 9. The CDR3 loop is CASSFRQGEDEQFF. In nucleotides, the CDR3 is TGTGCCAGCAGCTTCCGACAGGGCGAGGACGAGCAGTTCTTC.

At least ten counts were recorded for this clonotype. CDR3 residues: CASSASGTSYEQYF. The CDR3 nucleotides are TGTGCCAGCAGCGCATCCGGGACCTCCTACGAGCAGTACTTC. This chain links TRBV9 with TRBJ2-7; D possibly matches TRBD1 or TRBD2 (5 bases each). V was cut by 3 bases and J by 0 bases, with 10 bases left in between. CDR1 is SGDLS and CDR2 is YYNGEE in the germline V gene. This CDR3 region has 14 residues.

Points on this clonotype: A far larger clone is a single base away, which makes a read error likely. CDR3 sequence (DNA): TGTGCCAGCAGCCACTCGATAGCGGGGGGGTCCTACGAGCAGTACTTC. Residues: CASSHSIAGGSYEQYF. This chain links TRBV13 with TRBJ2-7; 11 bases are a match to TRBD2. Germline V CDR1 and CDR2: PRHDT, FYEKMQ (reference sequence). The junction had 7 bases not matched to a gene; V was cut back by 5 bases and J by 1 base. This CDR3 has 16 residues. Variable domain in full (rest from reference TRBV13 and TRBJ2-7): AAGVIQSPRHLIKEKRETATLKCYPIPRHDTVYWYQQGPGQDPQFLISFYEKMQSDKGSIPDRFSAQQFSDYHSELNMSSLELGDSALYFCASSHSIAGGSYEQYFGPGTRLTVT.

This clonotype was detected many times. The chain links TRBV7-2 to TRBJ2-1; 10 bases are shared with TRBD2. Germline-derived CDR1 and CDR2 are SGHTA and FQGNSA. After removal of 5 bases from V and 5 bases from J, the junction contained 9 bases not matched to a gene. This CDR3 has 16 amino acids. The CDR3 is CASSLSRLAGNNEQFF. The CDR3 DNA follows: TGTGCCAGCAGCCTTTCCAGACTAGCGGGCAACAATGAGCAGTTCTTC.

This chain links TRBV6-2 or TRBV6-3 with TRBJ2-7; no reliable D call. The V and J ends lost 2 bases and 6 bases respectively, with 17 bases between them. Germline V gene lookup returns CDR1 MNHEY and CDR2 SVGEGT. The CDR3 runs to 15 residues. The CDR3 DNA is TGTGCCAGCAGTTACGGTGGCAGCGTAGCTGTCGAGCAGTACTTC. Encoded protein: CASSYGGSVAVEQYF.

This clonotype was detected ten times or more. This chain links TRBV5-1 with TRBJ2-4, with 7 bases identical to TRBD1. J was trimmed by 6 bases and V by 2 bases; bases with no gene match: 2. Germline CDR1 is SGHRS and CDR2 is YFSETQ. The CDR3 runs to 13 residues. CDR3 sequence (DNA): TGCGCCAGCAGCTTACGGACAGGAAACATTCAGTACTTC. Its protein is CASSLRTGNIQYF.

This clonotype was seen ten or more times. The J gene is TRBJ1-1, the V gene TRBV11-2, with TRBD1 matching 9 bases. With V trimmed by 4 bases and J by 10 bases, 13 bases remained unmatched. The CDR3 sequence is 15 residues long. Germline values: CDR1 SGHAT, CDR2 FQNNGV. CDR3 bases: TGTGCCAGCAGCTCAAGGACAGGGGCCCGAAGTGGAGCTTTCTTT. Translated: CASSSRTGARSGAFF.

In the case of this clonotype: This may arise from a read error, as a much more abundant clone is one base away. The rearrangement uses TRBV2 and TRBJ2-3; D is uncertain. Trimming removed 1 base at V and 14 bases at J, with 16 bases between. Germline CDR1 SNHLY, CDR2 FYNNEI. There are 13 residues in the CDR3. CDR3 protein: CASSEVGHAASYF. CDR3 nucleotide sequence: TGTGCCAGCAGTGAAGTTGGTCACGCCGCCTCGTATTTT.

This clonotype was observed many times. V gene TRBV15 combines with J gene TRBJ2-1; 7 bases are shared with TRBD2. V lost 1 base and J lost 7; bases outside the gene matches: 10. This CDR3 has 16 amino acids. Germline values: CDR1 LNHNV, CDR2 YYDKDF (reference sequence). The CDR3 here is CATSRARTSAGNEQFF. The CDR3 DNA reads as TGTGCCACCAGCAGAGCCCGTACTAGCGCGGGTAATGAGCAGTTCTTC. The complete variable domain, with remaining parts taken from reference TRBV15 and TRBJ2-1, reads DAMVIQNPRYQVTQFGKPVTLSCSQTLNHNVMYWYQQKSSQAPKLLFHYYDKDFNNEADTPDNFQSRRPNTSFCFLDIRSPGLGDTAMYLCATSRARTSAGNEQFFGPGTRLTVL.

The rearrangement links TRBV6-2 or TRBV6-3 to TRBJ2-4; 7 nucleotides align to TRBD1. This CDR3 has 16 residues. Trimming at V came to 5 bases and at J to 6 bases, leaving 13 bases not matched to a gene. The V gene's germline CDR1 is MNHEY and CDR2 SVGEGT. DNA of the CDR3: TGTGCCAGCAGTGACCAACCCAGACAGGGTGCAAACATTCAGTACTTC. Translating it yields CASSDQPRQGANIQYF.

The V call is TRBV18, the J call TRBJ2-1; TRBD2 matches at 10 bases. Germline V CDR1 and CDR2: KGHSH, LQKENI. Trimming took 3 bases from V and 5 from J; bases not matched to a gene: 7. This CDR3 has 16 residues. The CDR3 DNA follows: TGTGCCAGCTCACCGGCTAGCGGGGGAATTAACAATGAGCAGTTCTTC. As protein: CASSPASGGINNEQFF.

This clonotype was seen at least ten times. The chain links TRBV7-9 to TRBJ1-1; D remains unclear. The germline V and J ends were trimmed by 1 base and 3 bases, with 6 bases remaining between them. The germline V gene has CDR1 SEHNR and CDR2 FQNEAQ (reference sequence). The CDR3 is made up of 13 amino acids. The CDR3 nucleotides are TGTGCCAGCAGCTTAGGGCTGTACACTGAAGCTTTCTTT. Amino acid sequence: CASSLGLYTEAFF.

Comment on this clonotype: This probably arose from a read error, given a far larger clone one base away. The CDR3 sequence is CAISPRGEEYNEQFF. In nucleotides, the CDR3 is TGTGCCATCAGTCCCCGAGGGGAGGAATACAATGAGCAGTTCTTC. This chain connects TRBV10-3 to TRBJ2-1, with a possible D match to TRBD2 (6 bases). V shed 5 bases and J shed 4 bases, with 15 bases lying between them. CDR3 length: 15 residues. The germline V gene encodes CDR1 ENHRY and CDR2 SYGVKD.

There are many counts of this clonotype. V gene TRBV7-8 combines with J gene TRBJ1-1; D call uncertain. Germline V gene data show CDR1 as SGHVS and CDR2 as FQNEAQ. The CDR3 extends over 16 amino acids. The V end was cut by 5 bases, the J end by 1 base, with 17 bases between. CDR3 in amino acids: CASSTHRLAANTEAFF. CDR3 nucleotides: TGTGCCAGCAGCACTCATAGGCTGGCCGCGAACACTGAAGCTTTCTTT.

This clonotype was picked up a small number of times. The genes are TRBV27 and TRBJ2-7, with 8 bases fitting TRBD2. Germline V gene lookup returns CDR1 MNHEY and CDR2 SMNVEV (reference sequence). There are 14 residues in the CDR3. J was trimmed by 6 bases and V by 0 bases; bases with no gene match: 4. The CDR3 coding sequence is TGTGCCAGCAGTTTATCCGGGACTAGTTCCGAGCAGTACTTC. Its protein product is CASSLSGTSSEQYF.

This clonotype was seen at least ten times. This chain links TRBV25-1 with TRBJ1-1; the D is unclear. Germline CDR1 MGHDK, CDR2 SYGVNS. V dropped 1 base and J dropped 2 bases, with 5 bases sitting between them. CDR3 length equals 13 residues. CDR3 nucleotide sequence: TGTGCCAGCAGTGAATTGACTAACACTGAAGCTTTCTTT. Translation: CASSELTNTEAFF.

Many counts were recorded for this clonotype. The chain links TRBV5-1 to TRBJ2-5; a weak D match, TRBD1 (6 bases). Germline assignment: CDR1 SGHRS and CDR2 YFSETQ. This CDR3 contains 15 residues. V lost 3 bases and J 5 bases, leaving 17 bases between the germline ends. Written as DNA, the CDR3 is TGCGCCAGCAGCTCCGACAGGCCTGGTACGGAGACCCAGTACTTC. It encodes CASSSDRPGTETQYF.

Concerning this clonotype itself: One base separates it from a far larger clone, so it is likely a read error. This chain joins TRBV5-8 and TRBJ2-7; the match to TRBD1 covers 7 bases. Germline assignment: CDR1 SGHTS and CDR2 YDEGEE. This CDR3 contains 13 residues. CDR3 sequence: CASGFGTASEQYF. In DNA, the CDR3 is TGTGCCAGCGGCTTTGGGACAGCCTCCGAGCAGTACTTC.